This entry lists 16 T cell receptor beta chains sequenced from one sample in a study of yellow fever vaccine responses in identical twins. From the RT-PCR reads, TCRdb called clonotypes with MiXCR, one entry per CDR3 protein. The data contain about 3,000 distinct CDR3 sequences, approximately 91% of them singletons. The starting material was T cells from blood (PBMCs), unsorted or a sorted subset (not recorded which), obtained before or after yellow fever vaccination (not recorded which). These receptor sequences come from a woman under 30 who received the yellow fever vaccine.

This chain joins TRBV2 and TRBJ1-1; TRBD1 agrees at 7 bases. Trimming at V came to 3 bases and at J to 1 base, leaving 2 bases not matched to a gene. This CDR3 contains 14 residues. Germline CDR1 and CDR2: SNHLY and FYNNEI. The CDR3 nucleotides read TGTGCCAGCAGTGAGGGACAGAGGAACACTGAAGCTTTCTTT. This translates into CASSEGQRNTEAFF.

This chain uses TRBV4-1 with TRBJ1-5, with D tentatively TRBD1 (5 bases). From germline, CDR1 is MGHRA and CDR2 YSYEKL. Trimming removed 1 base from V and 2 bases from J, with 9 bases in between. This CDR3 is built from 15 residues. The CDR3 region has the DNA TGCGCCAGCAGCCAAGGGGACGTGCGCAATCAGCCCCAGCATTTT. It translates to CASSQGDVRNQPQHF.

The chain couples TRBV11-1 to TRBJ2-5; 8 nucleotides match TRBD1. The V gene's germline CDR1 is SGHAT and CDR2 FQDESV (reference sequence). The CDR3 runs 14 residues. J gave up 5 bases and V 5 bases, and 7 bases lay outside the gene matches. CDR3 region: CASSPRQGWETQYF. DNA of the CDR3: TGTGCCAGCAGCCCCCGACAGGGGTGGGAGACCCAGTACTTC.

The chain uses TRBV4-2 and TRBJ2-1, with 12 bases lining up with TRBD1. J lost 7 bases, V lost 4 bases, and 2 bases had no gene match. The CDR3 is made up of 14 amino acids. The V gene's germline CDR1 is LGHNA and CDR2 YNFKEQ. CDR3 DNA sequence: TGTGCCAGCAGCCGGGACAGGGGGCGGAATGAGCAGTTCTTC. Translated, it gives CASSRDRGRNEQFF.

The chain employs TRBV29-1 and TRBJ2-2, with 8 bases identical to TRBD1. Trimming cost V 7 bases and J 6 bases; bases outside gene matches: 7. The CDR3 totals 13 residues. Per the germline V gene, CDR1 is SQVTM and CDR2 is ANQGSEA. CDR3 nucleotide sequence: TGCAGCGCCTCGACAGGGGAGGCCGGGGAGCTGTTTTTT. It yields the protein CSASTGEAGELFF.

The chain carries TRBV5-1 and TRBJ2-1, with unresolved D. The V end lost 0 bases, the J end lost 8 bases, and 6 bases lay between the germline ends. This CDR3 is 12 amino acids long. CDR1 is SGHRS and CDR2 is YFSETQ in the germline V gene. CDR3 in DNA: TGCGCCAGCAGCTTGGGTCTTCATGAGCAGTTCTTC. Translating it yields CASSLGLHEQFF.

The chain couples TRBV24-1 to TRBJ2-2; D remains ambiguous. V gave up 9 bases and J gave up 6 bases, with 13 bases separating them. The CDR3 runs to 13 residues. Germline lookup yields CDR1 KGHDR and CDR2 SFDVKD. The DNA for the CDR3 is TGTGCCACCGCCCCGGGTTATCCCGGGGAGCTGTTTTTT. This sequence encodes CATAPGYPGELFF.

The CDR3 DNA sequence: TGCAGTGGTCGGGACTTTAGAGAGACCCAGTACTTC. Protein product: CSGRDFRETQYF. This rearrangement joins TRBV20-1 to TRBJ2-5; TRBD2 might be the D (6 bases). This CDR3 contains 12 residues. Looked up from germline, CDR1 is DFQATT and CDR2 is SNEGSKA (reference sequence). The V gene lost 7 bases and the J gene lost 4 bases, with 13 bases spanning the gap.

The rearrangement links TRBV12-3 or TRBV12-4 to TRBJ2-3; no clear D. The V and J ends lost 3 bases and 9 bases respectively, with 7 bases between them. The CDR3 contains 11 residues. The CDR3 coding sequence is TGTGCCAGCAGTTTCGGCCCAACGCAGTATTTT. This encodes CASSFGPTQYF.

The V call is TRBV7-3, the J call TRBJ1-2; D gene unclear. V was clipped by 0 bases and J by 2 bases, with 7 bases between them. The CDR3 spans 14 residues. CDR1 and CDR2 from the germline V gene are SGHTA and FQGTGA. In DNA, the CDR3 is TGTGCCAGCAGCTTAACGACGGCGAACTATGGCTACACCTTC. Residues: CASSLTTANYGYTF. The full variable domain, in which reference TRBV7-3 and TRBJ1-2 provide the parts outside the CDR3, is GAGVSQTPSNKVTEKGKYVELRCDPISGHTALYWYRQSLGQGPEFLIYFQGTGAADDSGLPNDRFFAVRPEGSVSTLKIQRTERGDSAVYLCASSLTTANYGYTFGSGTRLTVV.

The genes are TRBV3-1 and TRBJ2-5, with D hard to call. Per germline, CDR1 LGHDT and CDR2 YNNKEL (reference sequence). V lost 6 bases to trimming and J lost 2 bases, with 10 bases between them. This CDR3 has 13 residues. CDR3 in DNA: TGTGCCAGCAGGGTTTCCGGGCAAGAGACCCAGTACTTC. Residues: CASRVSGQETQYF.

This clonotype has just a few counts. The chain employs TRBV24-1 and TRBJ2-1, with D unclear. Germline V gives CDR1 KGHDR, CDR2 SFDVKD. The CDR3 totals 9 residues. CDR3 DNA sequence: TGTGCGCTGGAGTGGGAGCAGTTCTTC. Amino acids: CALEWEQFF.

The chain is built from TRBV11-3 and TRBJ2-1; TRBD1 matches at 10 bases. The junction had 1 base not matched to a gene; V was cut back by 3 bases and J by 2 bases. The CDR3 runs 15 residues. From germline, CDR1 is SGHNT and CDR2 YENEEA. This chain's CDR3 is CASSFDRGPYNEQFF. The CDR3 DNA reads as TGTGCCAGCAGCTTCGACAGGGGGCCCTACAATGAGCAGTTCTTC. Filled out from reference TRBV11-3 and TRBJ2-1, the complete variable domain reads EAGVVQSPRYKIIEKKQPVAFWCNPISGHNTLYWYLQNLGQGPELLIRYENEEAVDDSQLPKDRFSAERLKGVDSTLKIQPAELGDSAVYLCASSFDRGPYNEQFFGPGTRLTVL.

V usage is TRBV19 and J usage is TRBJ2-4, with D possibly called TRBD1 or TRBD2 (5 bases each). Germline V CDR1 and CDR2: LNHDA, SQIVND (reference sequence). The CDR3 spans 15 residues. Trimming stripped 8 bases from V and 0 bases from J, with 14 bases between. CDR3 amino acids: CASLDSGLAKNIQYF. The DNA of the CDR3 is TGTGCCAGTCTCGACAGCGGACTAGCCAAAAACATTCAGTACTTC.

The V and J genes are TRBV12-3 or TRBV12-4 and TRBJ1-1, with 11 bases that match TRBD1. CDR3 length equals 17 residues. V was clipped by 5 bases and J by 5 bases; unmatched bases: 13. CDR3 sequence: CASSHLRGQGARTEAFF. As DNA, the CDR3 is TGTGCCAGCAGTCATCTTCGCGGACAGGGGGCGAGAACTGAAGCTTTCTTT.

The chain couples TRBV29-1 to TRBJ2-5; the match to TRBD1 covers 9 bases. The CDR3 is 13 residues long. The germline CDR1 and CDR2 sequences are SQVTM and ANQGSEA. V shed 0 bases and J 5 bases; nucleotides not matched to a gene: 1. CDR3 loop: CSVEETGGETQYF. The CDR3 DNA reads as TGCAGCGTTGAAGAAACAGGGGGCGAGACCCAGTACTTC.